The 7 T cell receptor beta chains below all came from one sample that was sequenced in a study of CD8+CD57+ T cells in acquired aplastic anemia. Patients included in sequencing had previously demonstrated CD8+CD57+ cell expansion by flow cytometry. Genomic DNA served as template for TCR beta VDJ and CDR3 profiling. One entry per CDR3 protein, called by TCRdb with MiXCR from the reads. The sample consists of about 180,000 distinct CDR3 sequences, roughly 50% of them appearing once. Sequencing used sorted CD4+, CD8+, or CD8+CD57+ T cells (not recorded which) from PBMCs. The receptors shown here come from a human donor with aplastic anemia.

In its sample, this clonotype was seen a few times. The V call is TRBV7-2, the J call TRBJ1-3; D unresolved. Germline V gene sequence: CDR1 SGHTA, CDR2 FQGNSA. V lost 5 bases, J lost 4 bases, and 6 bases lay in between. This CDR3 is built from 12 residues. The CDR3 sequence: CASSRTGNTIYF. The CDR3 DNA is TGTGCCAGCAGCCGAACCGGAAACACCATATATTTT.

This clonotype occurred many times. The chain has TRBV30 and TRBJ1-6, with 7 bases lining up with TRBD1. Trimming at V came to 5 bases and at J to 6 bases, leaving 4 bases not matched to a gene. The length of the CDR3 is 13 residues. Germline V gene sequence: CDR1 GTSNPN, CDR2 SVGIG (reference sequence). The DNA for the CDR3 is TGTGCCTGGGAAGGACAGGTTAATTCACCCCTCCACTTT. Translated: CAWEGQVNSPLHF.

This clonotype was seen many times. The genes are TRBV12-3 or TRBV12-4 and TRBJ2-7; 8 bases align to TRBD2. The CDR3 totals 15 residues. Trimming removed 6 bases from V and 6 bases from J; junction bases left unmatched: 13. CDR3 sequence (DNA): TGTGCCAGCAGGAAGACGGGACTAGGTTCCGCCGAGCAGTACTTC. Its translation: CASRKTGLGSAEQYF.

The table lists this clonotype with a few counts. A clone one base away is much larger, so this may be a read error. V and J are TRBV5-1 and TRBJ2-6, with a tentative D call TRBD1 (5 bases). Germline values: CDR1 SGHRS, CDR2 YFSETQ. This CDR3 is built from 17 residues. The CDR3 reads CASSLSGQSSGANVLAF. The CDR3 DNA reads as TGCGCCAGCAGCTTGTCAGGGCAGAGCTCTGGGGCCAACGTCCTGGCTTTC.

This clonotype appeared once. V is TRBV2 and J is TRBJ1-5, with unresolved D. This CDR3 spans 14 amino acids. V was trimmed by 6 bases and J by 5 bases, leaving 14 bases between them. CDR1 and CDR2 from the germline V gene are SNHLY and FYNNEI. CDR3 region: CASRMDRSYQPQHF. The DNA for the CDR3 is TGTGCCAGCAGGATGGACCGAAGCTATCAGCCCCAGCATTTT. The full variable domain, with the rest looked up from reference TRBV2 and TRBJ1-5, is EPEVTQTPSHQVTQMGQEVILRCVPISNHLYFYWYRQILGQKVEFLVSFYNNEISEKSEIFDDQFSVERPDGSNFTLKIRSTKLEDSAMYFCASRMDRSYQPQHFGDGTRLSIL.

The CDR3 reads CASREGQEIYEQYF. DNA for the CDR3: TGTGCCAGCAGAGAGGGACAGGAGATCTACGAGCAGTACTTC. The chain carries TRBV11-2 and TRBJ2-7; 8 bases line up with TRBD1. The CDR3 consists of 14 residues. The junction had 7 bases not matched to a gene; V was cut back by 6 bases and J by 3 bases. The germline gives CDR1 SGHAT, CDR2 FQNNGV. Supplemented by reference TRBV11-2 and TRBJ2-7, the full variable domain reads EAGVAQSPRYKIIEKRQSVAFWCNPISGHATLYWYQQILGQGPKLLIQFQNNGVVDDSQLPKDRFSAERLKGVDSTLKIQPAKLEDSAVYLCASREGQEIYEQYFGPGTRLTVT.

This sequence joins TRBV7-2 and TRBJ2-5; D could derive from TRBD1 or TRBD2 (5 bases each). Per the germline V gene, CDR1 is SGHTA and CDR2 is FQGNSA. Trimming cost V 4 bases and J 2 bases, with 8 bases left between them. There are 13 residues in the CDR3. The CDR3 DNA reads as TGTGCCAGCAGCTGGGACCAGCAAGAGACCCAGTACTTC. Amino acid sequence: CASSWDQQETQYF.